This T cell receptor beta chain appears in the sequencing data of a study of OX40 agonist ivuxolimab in advanced cancers. Whole-study context: Partial responses were achieved by three patients, one with hepatocellular carcinoma and two with cutaneous melanoma.

Worth noting for this clone: The antigen remains unidentified.

Repertoires were generated with immunoSEQ multiplex PCR, while TCRdb's copy carries only in-frame clones and drops some. The data hold 130,000 or so clones, with 90% to 95% observed a single time. Study-wide findings and caveats: Both CD4+ and CD8+ T cell populations in blood had undergone clonal expansion by week 6 at 0.1 to 3.0 mg/kg.

This CDR3 comprises 13 residues. Germline CDR1 and CDR2: MDHEN and SYDVKM. J gave up 4 bases and V 5 bases, and 4 bases lay outside the gene matches. The TCR originated in an adult with an advanced solid tumor such as melanoma, head and neck, liver or kidney cancer. The chain links TRBV28 to TRBJ1-2; TRBD1 matches 7 bases. The sequencing used CD4+ or CD8+ T cells sorted from blood, collected in a trial of the OX40 agonist ivuxolimab. CDR3 nucleotide sequence: TGTGCCAGCAGTCTACAGGGGCCCTATGGCTACACCTTC. Residues: CASSLQGPYGYTF.